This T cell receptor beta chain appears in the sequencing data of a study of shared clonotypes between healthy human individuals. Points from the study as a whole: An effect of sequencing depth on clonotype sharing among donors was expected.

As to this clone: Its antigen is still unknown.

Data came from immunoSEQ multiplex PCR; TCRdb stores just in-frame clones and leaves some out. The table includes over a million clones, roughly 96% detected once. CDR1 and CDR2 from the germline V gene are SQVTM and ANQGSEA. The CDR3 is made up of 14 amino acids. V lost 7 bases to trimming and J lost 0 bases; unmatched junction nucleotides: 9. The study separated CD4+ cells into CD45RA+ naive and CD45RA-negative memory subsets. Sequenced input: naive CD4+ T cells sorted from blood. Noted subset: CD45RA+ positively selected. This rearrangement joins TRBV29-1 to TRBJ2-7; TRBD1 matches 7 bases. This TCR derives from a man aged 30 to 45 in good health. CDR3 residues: CSGWTGLNSYEQYF. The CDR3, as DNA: TGCAGCGGGTGGACAGGCCTAAACTCCTACGAGCAGTACTTC.